This T cell receptor (beta chain) was documented in a study of cytomegalovirus exposure and HLA in healthy donors. Whole-study context: Inside one of the first data releases sat about 85 million unique TCRs taken from HLA-typed donors.

For this clone: Its antigen remains unidentified.

The CDR3 length is 14 residues. The V gene lost 1 base and the J gene lost 6 bases, with 11 bases spanning the gap. The germline V gene has CDR1 SGDLS and CDR2 YYNGEE. Findings of the study overall: Productive status was seen about 90% or about 30% of the time for most TCR beta V segments in an earlier analysis.

Researchers ran the PCR with 60 Vbeta and 13 Jbeta primers. TCRdb's table, derived via immunoSEQ multiplex PCR, lists solely in-frame clones and lacks some. Its table records around 25,000 clones. The V gene is TRBV9, the J gene TRBJ2-1, with D hard to call. This receptor was taken from a male donor in good health and CMV-seropositive. Sequencing input: PBMCs. The CDR3 loop reads CASSVFSSSNEQFF. CDR3 bases: TGTGCCAGCAGCGTATTCTCGTCTAGCAATGAGCAGTTCTTC.